These 15 T cell receptor beta chains share one sample of origin, sequenced in a study of response to subunit inactivated influenza vaccine. Each CDR3 protein is one row after TCRdb ran MiXCR on the RT-PCR reads. The sample has 150,000 to 200,000 distinct CDR3 sequences; more than 10% are singletons. This sample also appeared in a second study, on T cells expressing NK-cell markers. That work adds: The authors generated TCR beta cDNA through 5'RACE template switching with UMIs.

Sequencing used CD8+ T cells sorted from PBMCs, obtained 12 days after vaccination. These receptors were obtained from a man in his fifties who received an inactivated influenza vaccine.

This clonotype was seen a handful of times. The chain carries TRBV6-2 or TRBV6-3 and TRBJ2-1; 15 bases line up with TRBD2. The CDR3 sequence is 19 residues long. Trimming removed 5 bases from V and 0 bases from J; junction bases left unmatched: 8. Germline CDR1 is MNHEY and CDR2 is SVGEGT. The CDR3 loop is CASSLRPGLAGGSYNEQFF. The CDR3 coding sequence is TGTGCCAGCAGTCTCCGACCGGGACTAGCGGGGGGCTCCTACAATGAGCAGTTCTTC.

CDR3: CASSYQQGWEDEKLFF. CDR3 sequence (DNA): TGTGCCAGCAGTTACCAACAGGGGTGGGAGGATGAAAAACTGTTTTTT. J is TRBJ1-4 and V is TRBV6-5; TRBD1 matches at 7 bases. Germline V gene data show CDR1 as MNHEY and CDR2 as SVGAGI. Germline trimming cut 2 bases from V and 6 bases from J; bases unmatched to any gene: 9. This CDR3 is 16 amino acids long.

This clonotype was detected only a few times. The chain has TRBV4-2 and TRBJ2-3, with 8 nucleotides matching TRBD2. The CDR3 has 16 residues. J was trimmed by 2 bases and V by 1 base; bases with no gene match: 5. The germline gives CDR1 LGHNA, CDR2 YNFKEQ. The CDR3 DNA is TGTGCCAGCAGCCAAGTGAAGCGGGAGCCCACAGATACGCAGTATTTT. This gives the protein CASSQVKREPTDTQYF.

In its sample, this clonotype was seen a few times. The chain is built from TRBV6-1 and TRBJ2-1, with TRBD2 matching over 13 bases. The CDR3 spans 18 residues. Germline V CDR1 and CDR2: MNHNS, SASEGT. Trimming took 2 bases from V and 5 from J; bases not matched to a gene: 9. This CDR3 is CASSELTGLAGVHNEQFF. DNA of the CDR3: TGTGCCAGCAGTGAATTGACAGGACTAGCGGGAGTACACAATGAGCAGTTCTTC.

V is TRBV20-1 and J is TRBJ2-2; D is perhaps TRBD2 (6 bases). Between the trimmed V and J ends, which lost 3 bases and 2 bases, there was a span of 13 bases. The V gene's germline CDR1 is DFQATT and CDR2 SNEGSKA (reference sequence). This CDR3 has 15 amino acids. In nucleotides, the CDR3 is TGCAGTGCTAGTCGCGGAGGGCTTAACACCGGGGAGCTGTTTTTT. Translating it yields CSASRGGLNTGELFF.

The gene calls are TRBV25-1 and TRBJ2-1, with 10 bases that match TRBD2. Germline V lookup: CDR1 MGHDK, CDR2 SYGVNS. This CDR3 comprises 15 residues. Trimming at V came to 1 base and at J to 10 bases, leaving 7 bases not matched to a gene. Written as DNA, the CDR3 is TGTGCCAGCAGTGAATTAACTAGCGGGGCGAGCGAGCAGTTCTTC. This gives the protein CASSELTSGASEQFF.

The V and J genes are TRBV29-1 and TRBJ1-2, with D hard to call. Germline V gene lookup returns CDR1 SQVTM and CDR2 ANQGSEA. The CDR3 consists of 9 residues. V was pared by 3 bases and J by 6 bases, with 2 bases between. DNA of the CDR3: TGCAGCGTTGAGGATGGCTACACCTTC. Its translation: CSVEDGYTF.

V gene TRBV10-3 combines with J gene TRBJ2-5; 13 bases map to TRBD2. J was trimmed by 2 bases and V by 4 bases; bases with no gene match: 4. The CDR3 sequence is 16 residues long. Looked up from germline, CDR1 is ENHRY and CDR2 is SYGVKD. Here the CDR3 reads CAISATSGGLQETQYF. CDR3 coding DNA: TGTGCCATCAGTGCGACTAGCGGGGGGCTTCAAGAGACCCAGTACTTC.

This clonotype came up a few times. The V gene is TRBV12-3 or TRBV12-4, the J gene TRBJ2-2; 7 bases agree with TRBD1. Trimming removed 6 bases from V and 2 bases from J; junction bases left unmatched: 6. This CDR3 is 15 amino acids long. CDR3 sequence (DNA): TGTGCCAGCAGAGGGACAGAGGAAAACACCGGGGAGCTGTTTTTT. This gives the protein CASRGTEENTGELFF.

This clonotype was found many times. J is TRBJ1-2 and V is TRBV12-3 or TRBV12-4, with D perhaps matching TRBD1 (6 bases). The V gene lost 1 base and the J gene lost 4 bases, with 10 bases spanning the gap. The CDR3 is 14 amino acids. CDR3: CASSLGQGTYGYTF. In DNA form, the CDR3 reads TGTGCCAGCAGTTTAGGGCAGGGGACCTATGGCTACACCTTC.

This chain links TRBV6-5 with TRBJ1-4, with D unclear. The V end lost 0 bases, the J end lost 6 bases, and 11 bases lay between the germline ends. The CDR3 runs to 15 residues. Germline-derived CDR1 and CDR2 are MNHEY and SVGAGI. The CDR3 bases are TGTGCCAGCAGTTACTCATTAGGGCTTGATGAAAAACTGTTTTTT. This encodes CASSYSLGLDEKLFF.

This clonotype was recorded at least ten times. V and J are TRBV27 and TRBJ1-5, with D unresolved. The V gene lost 5 bases and the J gene lost 3 bases, with 5 bases spanning the gap. Germline CDR1 MNHEY, CDR2 SMNVEV (reference sequence). CDR3 length: 12 amino acids. The DNA for the CDR3 is TGTGCCAGCAGTCCGTACAATCAGCCCCAGCATTTT. Its protein product is CASSPYNQPQHF.

There are a few counts of this clonotype. V usage is TRBV24-1 and J usage is TRBJ1-2, with D possibly TRBD1 on 5 matching bases. V was clipped by 4 bases and J by 8 bases, with 16 bases between them. CDR3 length: 14 residues. Germline V gene lookup returns CDR1 KGHDR and CDR2 SFDVKD. The chain's CDR3 is CATSDRRQTQGYTF. The CDR3 DNA reads TGTGCCACCAGTGACCGTCGACAGACGCAGGGCTACACCTTC.

This clonotype was seen a few times. The CDR3 region is CASSMGQTYEQYF. The CDR3 nucleotides read TGTGCCAGTAGTATGGGACAGACTTACGAGCAGTACTTC. This chain uses TRBV19 with TRBJ2-7; TRBD1 agrees at 7 bases. There are 13 residues in the CDR3. Germline trimming cut 3 bases from V and 4 bases from J; bases unmatched to any gene: 3. Germline V gene sequence: CDR1 LNHDA, CDR2 SQIVND (reference sequence).

DNA of the CDR3: TGTGCCAGCAGTTCATCCCCCACAGGGACTTATGGCTACACCTTC. Translated, it gives CASSSSPTGTYGYTF. The chain joins TRBV12-3 or TRBV12-4 to TRBJ1-2; D possibly corresponds to TRBD1 (6 bases). CDR3 length: 15 residues. Trimming removed 4 bases at V and 5 bases at J, with 17 bases between.